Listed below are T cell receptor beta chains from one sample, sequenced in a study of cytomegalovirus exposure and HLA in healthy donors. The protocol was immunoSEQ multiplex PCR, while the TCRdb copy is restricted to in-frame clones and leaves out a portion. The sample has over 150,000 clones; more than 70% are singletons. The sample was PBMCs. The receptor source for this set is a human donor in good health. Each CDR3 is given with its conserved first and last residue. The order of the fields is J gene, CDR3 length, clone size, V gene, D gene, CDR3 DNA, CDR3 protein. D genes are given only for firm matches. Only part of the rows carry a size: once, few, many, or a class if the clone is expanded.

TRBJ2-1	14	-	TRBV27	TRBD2	TGTGCCAGCAGTCCGAATCGACTAGCCAATGAGCAGTTCTTC	CASSPNRLANEQFF
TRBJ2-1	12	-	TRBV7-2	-	TGTGCCAGCAGCCCTTACTACAATGAGCAGTTCTTC	CASSPYYNEQFF
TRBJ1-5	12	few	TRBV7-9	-	TGTGCCAGCAGCACAGACAGTCAGCCCCAGCATTTT	CASSTDSQPQHF
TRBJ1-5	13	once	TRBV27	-	TGTGCCAGCAGTGATAGGGAGGGACAGCCCCAGCATTTT	CASSDREGQPQHF
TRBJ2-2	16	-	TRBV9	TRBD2	TGTGCCAGCAGCACTAGCGGGAGGGCCCACACCGGGGAGCTGTTTTTT	CASSTSGRAHTGELFF
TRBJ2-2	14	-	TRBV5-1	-	TGCGCCAGCAGCACCGGGTCGAACACCGGGGAGCTGTTTTTT	CASSTGSNTGELFF
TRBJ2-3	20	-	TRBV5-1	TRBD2	TGCGCCAGCAGCTTTGGTTGGCTCGGGACTAGCGGGGCGGGCACAGATACGCAGTATTTT	CASSFGWLGTSGAGTDTQYF
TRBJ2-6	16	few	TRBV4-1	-	TGCGCCAGCAGCCACGCCCCAGGGCCTGGGGCCAACGTCCTGACTTTC	CASSHAPGPGANVLTF
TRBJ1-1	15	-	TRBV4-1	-	TGCGCCAGCAGCCAAGACGACGGAGTGAACACTGAAGCTTTCTTT	CASSQDDGVNTEAFF
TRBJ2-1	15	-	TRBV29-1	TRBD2	TGCAGCGTTGAGCGACGGACTAGCGGGATGTTTGAGCAGTTCTTC	CSVERRTSGMFEQFF
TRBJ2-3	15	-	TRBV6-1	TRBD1	TGTGCCAGCAGTGATCAGGGGGCTAGCACAGATACGCAGTATTTT	CASSDQGASTDTQYF
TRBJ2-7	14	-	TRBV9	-	TGTGCCAGCAGCGTAGGGGCGGGAAACTACGAGCAGTACTTC	CASSVGAGNYEQYF
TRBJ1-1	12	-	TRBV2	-	TGTGCCAGCAGTGGTCAGGGAACTGAAGCTTTCTTT	CASSGQGTEAFF
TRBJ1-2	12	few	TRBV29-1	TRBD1	TGCAGCGTTCGACAGGGGGTCGGGGGCTACACCTTC	CSVRQGVGGYTF
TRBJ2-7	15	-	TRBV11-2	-	TGTGCCAGCAGCACAAGACACCGACAAAACTACGAGCAGTACTTC	CASSTRHRQNYEQYF
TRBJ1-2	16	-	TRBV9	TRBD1	TGTGCCAGCAGCGTAGGGTCCCAGGGGGACTACTATGGCTACACCTTC	CASSVGSQGDYYGYTF
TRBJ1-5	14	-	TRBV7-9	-	TGTGCCAGCAGTTCTCAGATCTCGGAGGAGCCCCAGCATTTT	CASSSQISEEPQHF
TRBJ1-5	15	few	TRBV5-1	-	TGCGCCAGCAGCTTGGATGAGGGTCCGGATCAGCCCCAGCATTTT	CASSLDEGPDQPQHF
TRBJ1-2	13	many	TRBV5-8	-	TGTGCCAGCAGCAGGGGTTCGGGCGCCGGCTACACCTTC	CASSRGSGAGYTF
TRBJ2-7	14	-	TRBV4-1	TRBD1	TGCGCCAGCAGCCAACTGAACAGGGGGCGCGAGCAGTACTTC	CASSQLNRGREQYF
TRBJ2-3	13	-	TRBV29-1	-	TGCAGCGTTGGGGGGCGGGTCACAGATACGCAGTATTTT	CSVGGRVTDTQYF
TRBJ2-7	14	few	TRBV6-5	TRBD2	TGTGCCAGCAGCTTGCTGGCGGGGGGCTACGAGCAGTACTTC	CASSLLAGGYEQYF
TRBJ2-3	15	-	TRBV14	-	TGTGCCAGCTCCCTCCGGCGGGGAAGCACAGATACGCAGTATTTT	CASSLRRGSTDTQYF
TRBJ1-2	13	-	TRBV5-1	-	TGCGCCAGCAGCTTATCAGGGGATTATGGCTACACCTTC	CASSLSGDYGYTF
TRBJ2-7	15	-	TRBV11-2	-	TGTGCCAGCAGCCCCGCCACAGGTATAAACTACGAGCAGTACTTC	CASSPATGINYEQYF
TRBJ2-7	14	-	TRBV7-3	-	TGTGCCAGCAGCTTGGATGGAGCTACCTACGAGCAGTACTTC	CASSLDGATYEQYF
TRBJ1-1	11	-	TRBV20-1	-	TGCAGTGCTAGAGTTGAGGCCTCAGCTTTCTTT	CSARVEASAFF
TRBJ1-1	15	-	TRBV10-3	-	TGTGCCATCAGTGAGTTGACAGGTGGGACCACTGAAGCTTTCTTT	CAISELTGGTTEAFF
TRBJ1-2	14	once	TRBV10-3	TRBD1	TGTGCCACCGCGGCCCAAGGGACAGACTATGGCTACACCTTC	CATAAQGTDYGYTF
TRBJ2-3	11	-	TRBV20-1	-	TGCAGTGCGAACAGGGTAGATACGCAGTATTTT	CSANRVDTQYF
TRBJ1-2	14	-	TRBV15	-	TGTGCCACCAGCAGCGACAGACCGAACTATGGCTACACCTTC	CATSSDRPNYGYTF
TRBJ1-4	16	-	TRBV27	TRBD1	TGTGCCAGCAGCCCCCGTGGGACAGGGGGTAATGAAAAACTGTTTTTT	CASSPRGTGGNEKLFF
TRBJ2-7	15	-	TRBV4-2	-	TGTGCCAGCAGCCAAGTGTACGGCGGCCCCTACGAGCAGTACTTC	CASSQVYGGPYEQYF
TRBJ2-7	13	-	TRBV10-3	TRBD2	TGTGCCATCTCTAGCGGGGAGGGCTACGAGCAGTACTTC	CAISSGEGYEQYF
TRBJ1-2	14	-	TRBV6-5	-	TGTGCCAGCAGTTATGAACGTCGGGGAAGTGGCTACACCTTC	CASSYERRGSGYTF
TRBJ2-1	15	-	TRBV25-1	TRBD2	TGTGCCAGCGTCCCCGAACTAGCGGGATACAATGAGCAGTTCTTC	CASVPELAGYNEQFF
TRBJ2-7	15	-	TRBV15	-	TGTGCCACCAGCAGCCGTGTAACTAGTGAATACGAGCAGTACTTC	CATSSRVTSEYEQYF
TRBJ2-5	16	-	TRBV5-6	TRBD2	TGTGCCAGCAGCTTCTTCACTAGCGGGGGATTAGAGACCCAGTACTTC	CASSFFTSGGLETQYF
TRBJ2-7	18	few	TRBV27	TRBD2	TGTGCCAGCAGTCCCCGGGGTAGCGGGGGGGTACAATCCTACGAGCAGTACTTC	CASSPRGSGGVQSYEQYF
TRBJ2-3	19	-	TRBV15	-	TGTGCCACCAGCCCCCGCAGGGGTGCCGAGACCTCGGGCACAGATACGCAGTATTTT	CATSPRRGAETSGTDTQYF
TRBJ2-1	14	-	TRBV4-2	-	TGTGCCAGCAGCCAAGGCCCCCTATCCAATGAGCAGTTCTTC	CASSQGPLSNEQFF
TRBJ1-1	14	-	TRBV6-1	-	TGTGCCAGCAGTGAAGGGGTACCGGGGTCCGAAGCTTTCTTT	CASSEGVPGSEAFF
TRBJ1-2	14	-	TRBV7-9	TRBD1	TGTGCCAGCAGCTTAATCGGGACAGCCTATGGCTACACCTTC	CASSLIGTAYGYTF
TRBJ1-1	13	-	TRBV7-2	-	TGTGCCAGCAGTAGTACGCGGAACACTGAAGCTTTCTTT	CASSSTRNTEAFF
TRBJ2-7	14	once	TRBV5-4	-	TGTGCCAGCAGTCTAGCCGGGGGGCCCTACGAGCAGTACTTC	CASSLAGGPYEQYF
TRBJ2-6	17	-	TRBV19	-	TGTGCCAGTACCCCCCGAGGAAGGCTCTCTGGGGCCAACGTCCTGACTTTC	CASTPRGRLSGANVLTF
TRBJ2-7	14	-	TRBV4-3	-	TGCGCCAGCAGCCTTGCCCCCGGGGTTTACGAGCAGTACTTC	CASSLAPGVYEQYF
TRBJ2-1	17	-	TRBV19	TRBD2	TGTGCCAGTAGTATAGGTCGTCTAGCGGGAACTTACAATGAGCAGTTCTTC	CASSIGRLAGTYNEQFF
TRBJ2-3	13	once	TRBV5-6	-	TGTGCCAGCAGCTTGCGAGACACAGATACGCAGTATTTT	CASSLRDTDTQYF
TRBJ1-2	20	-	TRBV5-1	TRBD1	TGCGCCAGCAGCCCCGATTTTCAGATCTACCGGGACAGGGAGGTGGATGGCTACACCTTC	CASSPDFQIYRDREVDGYTF
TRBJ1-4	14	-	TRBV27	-	TGTGCCAGCAGTTTATCCTCTTCACAGGGAGTTCGGTTTTTT	CASSLSSSQGVRFF
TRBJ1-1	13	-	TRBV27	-	TGTGCCAGCAGTTTGGAGGGGCGTACTGAAGCTTTCTTT	CASSLEGRTEAFF
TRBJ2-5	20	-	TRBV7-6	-	TGTGCCAGCAGCTCAGTGGCAGGGGATCCCGGGACCTACCCTACCTCTACCCAGTACTTC	CASSSVAGDPGTYPTSTQYF
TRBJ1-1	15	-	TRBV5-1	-	TGCGCCAGCAGCTTGGCAGGGCCAGGCACCACTGAAGCTTTCTTT	CASSLAGPGTTEAFF
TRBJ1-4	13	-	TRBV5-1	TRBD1	TGCGCCAGTAACGACAGGGTCGGTGAAAAACTGTTTTTT	CASNDRVGEKLFF
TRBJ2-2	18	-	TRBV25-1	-	TGTGCCAGCAGTCCCCACGGGTTGAGGGAAGTAAACACCGGGGAGCTGTTTTTT	CASSPHGLREVNTGELFF